This TCR beta chain comes out of a study of response to subunit inactivated influenza vaccine. Whole-study results and caveats: The authors suggested that every seasonal influenza vaccination recruits few new T cells.

In germline, CDR1 is MDHEN, CDR2 SYDVKM. V lost 2 bases to trimming and J lost 4 bases, with 18 bases between them. The length of the CDR3 is 16 residues. TCRdb fed the RT-PCR reads into MiXCR, producing one record per CDR3 protein. The sample records hundreds of thousands of distinct CDR3 sequences, around 14% being singletons. This clonotype appeared a few times. Its antigen is as yet unknown. Sequenced material: PBMCs from blood, taken roughly 12 days after vaccination. The rearrangement uses TRBV28 and TRBJ2-7; D perhaps matches TRBD1 (6 bases). The origin of this receptor is a man over 45 who received an inactivated influenza vaccine. The CDR3 region has the DNA TGTGCCAGCAGTTTACGAAGCCGGGACACGCGTTACGAGCAGTACTTC. It translates to CASSLRSRDTRYEQYF.